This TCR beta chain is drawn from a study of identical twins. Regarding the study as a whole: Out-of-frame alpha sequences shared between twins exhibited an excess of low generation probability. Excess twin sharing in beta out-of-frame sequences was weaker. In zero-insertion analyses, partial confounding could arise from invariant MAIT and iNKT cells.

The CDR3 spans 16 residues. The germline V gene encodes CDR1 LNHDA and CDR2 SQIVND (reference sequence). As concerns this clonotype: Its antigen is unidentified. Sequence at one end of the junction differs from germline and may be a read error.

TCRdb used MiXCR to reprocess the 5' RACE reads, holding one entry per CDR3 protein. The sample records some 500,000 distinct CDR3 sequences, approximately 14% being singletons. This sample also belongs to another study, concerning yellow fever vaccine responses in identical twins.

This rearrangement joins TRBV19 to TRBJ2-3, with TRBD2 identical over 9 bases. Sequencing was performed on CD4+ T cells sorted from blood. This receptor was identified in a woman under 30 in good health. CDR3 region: CASSSPSGASSDPQYF. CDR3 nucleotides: TGTGCCAGTAGTTCTCCTAGCGGGGCCTCGTCAGATCCGCAGTATTTT.